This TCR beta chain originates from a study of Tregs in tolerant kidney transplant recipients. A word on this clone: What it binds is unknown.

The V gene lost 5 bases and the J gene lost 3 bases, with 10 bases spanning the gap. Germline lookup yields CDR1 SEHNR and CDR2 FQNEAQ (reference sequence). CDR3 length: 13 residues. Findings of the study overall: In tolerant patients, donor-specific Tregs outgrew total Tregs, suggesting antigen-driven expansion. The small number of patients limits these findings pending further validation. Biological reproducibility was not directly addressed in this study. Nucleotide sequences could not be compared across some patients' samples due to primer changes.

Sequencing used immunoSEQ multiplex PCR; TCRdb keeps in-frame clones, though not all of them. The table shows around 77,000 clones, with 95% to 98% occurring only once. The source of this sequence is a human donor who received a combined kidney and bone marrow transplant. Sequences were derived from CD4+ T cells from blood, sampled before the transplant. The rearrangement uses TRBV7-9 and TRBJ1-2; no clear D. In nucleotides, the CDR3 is TGTGCCAGCAGCCAAGACACCTACTATGGCTACACCTTC. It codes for CASSQDTYYGYTF.